This entry lists 17 T cell receptor beta chains sequenced from one sample in a study of human T cells and chemical hapten exposure. The time point is: patch test 1, 2 weeks after DPC sensitization. Treatment reported: therapeutic diphenylcyclopropenone sensitization with weekly scalp DPC. TCRdb analysed the RACE reads with MiXCR anew, one entry per CDR3 protein. Of some 350,000 distinct CDR3 sequences in the sample, 6% to 8.5% were seen once. The source was whole blood, collected in connection with sensitization to the hapten diphenylcyclopropenone (DPC). Every receptor here comes from a young woman with alopecia areata. Some clones in this sample may be carry-over from other donors' samples.

This clonotype was counted only a few times. The chain carries TRBV10-3 and TRBJ2-3, with TRBD2 identical over 9 bases. The junction had 16 bases not matched to a gene; V was cut back by 10 bases and J by 5 bases. The CDR3 sequence is 16 residues long. CDR1 is ENHRY and CDR2 is SYGVKD in the germline V gene. The CDR3 sequence: CATGSVAGGPGDTQYF. CDR3 bases: TGTGCCACGGGTTCGGTTGCGGGGGGGCCGGGAGATACGCAGTATTTT.

The chain employs TRBV12-3 or TRBV12-4 and TRBJ2-7; 13 nucleotides agree with TRBD2. The CDR3 is made up of 16 amino acids. Trimming removed 5 bases from V and 4 bases from J; junction bases left unmatched: 8. CDR3: CASSPSLAGGRYEQYF. The CDR3, as DNA: TGTGCCAGCAGTCCATCACTAGCGGGGGGGCGGTACGAGCAGTACTTC.

This clonotype was recorded a few times. The chain joins TRBV27 to TRBJ1-1, with 11 bases identical to TRBD1. J was trimmed by 0 bases and V by 0 bases; bases with no gene match: 3. This CDR3 is built from 17 residues. CDR1 MNHEY and CDR2 SMNVEV come from the germline V gene (reference sequence). Here the CDR3 reads CASSLSGTGGLNTEAFF. CDR3 coding DNA: TGTGCCAGCAGTTTATCAGGGACAGGGGGACTGAACACTGAAGCTTTCTTT.

This clonotype was counted at least ten times. The CDR3 coding sequence is TGTGCCAGCAGTTTATTAGACAGAGTAGGTGAGCAGTTCTTC. It specifies CASSLLDRVGEQFF. This sequence joins TRBV12-3 or TRBV12-4 and TRBJ2-1; D is possibly TRBD1 (5 bases). The CDR3 sequence is 14 residues long. Trimming removed 2 bases at V and 9 bases at J, with 14 bases between.

In this sample, this clonotype turned up a few times. The chain joins TRBV7-2 to TRBJ1-1; D might be TRBD1 (5 bases). The CDR3 is made up of 14 amino acids. Germline values: CDR1 SGHTA, CDR2 FQGNSA. Between the trimmed V and J ends, which lost 8 bases and 1 base, there was a span of 14 bases. CDR3 sequence: CASAGTGPNTEAFF. The CDR3 DNA is TGTGCCAGCGCCGGGACGGGGCCGAACACTGAAGCTTTCTTT. Drawing the rest from reference TRBV7-2 and TRBJ1-1, the complete variable domain is GAGVSQSPSNKVTEKGKDVELRCDPISGHTALYWYRQSLGQGLEFLIYFQGNSAPDKSGLPSDRFSAERTGGSVSTLTIQRTQQEDSAVYLCASAGTGPNTEAFFGQGTRLTVV.

The chain recombines TRBV6-5 with TRBJ1-3; D is perhaps TRBD1 (5 bases). CDR1 is MNHEY, CDR2 SVGAGI, per germline. The CDR3 sequence is 15 residues long. Trimming pared 2 bases from V and 0 bases from J, leaving 8 bases between. The CDR3 sequence is CASSYGAFSGNTIYF. The CDR3 bases are TGTGCCAGCAGTTACGGGGCGTTCTCTGGAAACACCATATATTTT.

This sequence joins TRBV28 and TRBJ1-1, with D possibly matching TRBD1 (6 bases). Trimming removed 2 bases at V and 3 bases at J, with 13 bases between. This CDR3 is built from 15 residues. Germline lookup yields CDR1 MDHEN and CDR2 SYDVKM. The CDR3 loop reads CASSLPPAGDTEAFF. The CDR3 DNA reads as TGTGCCAGCAGTTTACCCCCTGCAGGGGACACTGAAGCTTTCTTT.

This clonotype was counted ten times or more. V usage is TRBV20-1 and J usage is TRBJ2-1, with 9 bases fitting TRBD1. Germline lookup yields CDR1 DFQATT and CDR2 SNEGSKA (reference sequence). The trim removed 6 bases at V and 5 bases at J, leaving 8 bases unmatched. There are 14 residues in the CDR3. The CDR3 region has the DNA TGCAGTGCCGCGGACAGGGGAGTGGACAATGAGCAGTTCTTC. Protein product: CSAADRGVDNEQFF.

CDR3 in amino acids: CASSSQPGGGYEQYF. The CDR3, as DNA: TGTGCCAGCAGCTCCCAACCGGGGGGAGGGTACGAGCAGTACTTC. The chain joins TRBV7-2 to TRBJ2-7; TRBD2 agrees at 7 bases. Germline trimming cut 4 bases from V and 4 bases from J; bases unmatched to any gene: 10. The germline CDR1 and CDR2 sequences are SGHTA and FQGNSA. The CDR3 is 15 amino acids.

This clonotype has more than one count but fewer than ten. The J gene is TRBJ2-7, the V gene TRBV29-1; D not certain. The CDR3 length is 13 residues. Trimming took off 7 bases at V and 6 bases at J, with 19 bases between the two ends. CDR1 and CDR2 from the germline V gene are SQVTM and ANQGSEA. The CDR3 DNA is TGCAGCGCCCAATTGATACGAGGACGCGAGCAGTACTTC. Residues: CSAQLIRGREQYF.

This clonotype has only a few counts. CDR3 nucleotide sequence: TGTGCCAGCAGTTACAGTTGGGGAAATGGCTACACCTTC. Protein: CASSYSWGNGYTF. The chain uses TRBV6-2 or TRBV6-3 and TRBJ1-2; D not certain. The V and J ends lost 2 bases and 6 bases respectively, with 10 bases between them. Per the germline V gene, CDR1 is MNHEY and CDR2 is SVGEGT. This CDR3 spans 13 amino acids.

This clonotype was counted at least ten times. The chain recombines TRBV5-1 with TRBJ2-5, with a tentative D call TRBD2 (6 bases). V dropped 4 bases and J dropped 1 base, with 20 bases sitting between them. The CDR3 has 17 amino acids. Germline loops: CDR1 SGHRS, CDR2 YFSETQ. CDR3 protein: CASSPSAGSDGQETQYF. CDR3 bases: TGCGCCAGCAGCCCTAGCGCAGGGTCTGACGGCCAAGAGACCCAGTACTTC.

CDR3 nucleotide sequence: TGCGCCAGCAGCCAAGATGGAACCCGAGTCTCTGGAAACACCATATATTTT. This encodes CASSQDGTRVSGNTIYF. The rearrangement joins TRBV4-1 to TRBJ1-3; D is unclear. The CDR3 extends over 17 amino acids. The V gene lost 0 bases and the J gene lost 0 bases, with 12 bases spanning the gap. Per germline, CDR1 MGHRA and CDR2 YSYEKL.

The table lists this clonotype with many counts. V and J are TRBV9 and TRBJ2-3; 7 bases are a match to TRBD1. After removal of 2 bases from V and 9 bases from J, the junction contained 6 bases not matched to a gene. This CDR3 region has 13 residues. Germline loops: CDR1 SGDLS, CDR2 YYNGEE. For the CDR3, the DNA is TGTGCCAGCAGCGTCAGGGACAGAATCACGCAGTATTTT. It yields the protein CASSVRDRITQYF.

The chain combines TRBV20-1 with TRBJ2-7; no clear D. The CDR3 extends over 13 amino acids. V dropped 4 bases and J dropped 1 base, with 11 bases sitting between them. The germline V gene encodes CDR1 DFQATT and CDR2 SNEGSKA (reference sequence). CDR3 region: CSATTPFSYEQYF. The CDR3 DNA sequence: TGCAGTGCTACGACCCCGTTTTCCTACGAGCAGTACTTC.

This clonotype was seen more than once but under ten times. CDR3 sequence reads: CASSPEAGGHQPQHF. The CDR3 DNA is TGTGCCAGCAGTCCCGAGGCAGGGGGACATCAGCCCCAGCATTTT. This chain links TRBV28 with TRBJ1-5; 7 nucleotides match TRBD1. CDR3 length: 15 amino acids. Looked up from germline, CDR1 is MDHEN and CDR2 is SYDVKM. The V gene end was trimmed by 5 bases and the J gene end by 5 bases; junction bases not matched to a gene: 9.

The chain couples TRBV12-3 or TRBV12-4 to TRBJ1-1, with TRBD1 identical over 9 bases. This CDR3 is built from 15 residues. Trimming at V came to 5 bases and at J to 2 bases, leaving 6 bases not matched to a gene. CDR3 amino acids: CASSIGTGGNTEAFF. CDR3 DNA: TGTGCCAGCAGTATTGGAACAGGGGGCAACACTGAAGCTTTCTTT.